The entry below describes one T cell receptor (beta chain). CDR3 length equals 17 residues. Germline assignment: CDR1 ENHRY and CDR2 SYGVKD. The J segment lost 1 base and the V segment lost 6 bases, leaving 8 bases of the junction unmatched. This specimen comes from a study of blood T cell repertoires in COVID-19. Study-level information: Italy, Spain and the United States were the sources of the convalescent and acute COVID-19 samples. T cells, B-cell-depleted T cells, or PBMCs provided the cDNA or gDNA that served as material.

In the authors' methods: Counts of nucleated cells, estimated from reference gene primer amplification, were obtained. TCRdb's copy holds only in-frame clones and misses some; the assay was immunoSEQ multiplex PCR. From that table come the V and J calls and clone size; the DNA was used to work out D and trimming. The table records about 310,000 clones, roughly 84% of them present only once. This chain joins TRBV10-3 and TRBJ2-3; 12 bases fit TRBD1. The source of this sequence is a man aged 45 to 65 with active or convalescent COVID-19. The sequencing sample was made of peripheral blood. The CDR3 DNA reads TGTGCCATCAGGGCCGGGACAGGGGGCGCTGGCACAGATACGCAGTATTTT. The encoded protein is CAIRAGTGGAGTDTQYF.